This is a list of T cell receptor beta chains from one sample in a study of blood T cell repertoires in COVID-19. TCRdb's table, derived via immunoSEQ multiplex PCR, lists solely in-frame clones and lacks some. This repertoire shows hundreds of thousands of clones, about 88% found once; its top ten account for about 1%. Sequencing input: peripheral blood. These receptors originate from a man between 18 and 29 years old with COVID-19, enrolled during active disease. CDR3s include the opening cysteine and the closing phenylalanine or tryptophan. The order of the fields is clone size, J gene, V gene, D gene, CDR3 DNA, CDR3 protein. A D gene is named only where the DNA matches it firmly. Size is stated for part of the rows, as once, few or many counts, or as a class when the clone is expanded.

.,TRBJ1-5,TRBV27,.,TGTGCCAGCAGTACCAGCCCCGGGAGAAAGGGCAATCAGCCCCAGCATTTT,CASSTSPGRKGNQPQHF
.,TRBJ1-6,TRBV7-2,TRBD1,TGTGCCAGCAGCTTAGGTGGGACAGTGACTTCACCCCTCCACTTT,CASSLGGTVTSPLHF
once,TRBJ2-1,TRBV2,.,TGTGCCAGCAGTGCCGGACCCACTTACAGGGAGCAGTTCTTC,CASSAGPTYREQFF
.,TRBJ2-5,TRBV2,.,TGTGCCAGCAGTGATACACCAGGGCCAGAGACCCAGTACTTC,CASSDTPGPETQYF
.,TRBJ1-1,TRBV5-1,.,TGCGCCAGCAGCTTGGTAGGGGAAACTGAAGCTTTCTTT,CASSLVGETEAFF
once,TRBJ2-7,TRBV6-5,TRBD2,TGTGCCAGCAGTCATACTAGCGGGAGCTTCTACGAGCAGTACTTC,CASSHTSGSFYEQYF
.,TRBJ2-7,TRBV5-1,TRBD1,TGCGCCAGCAGCTTGCGGGACAGAGACTACGAGCAGTACTTC,CASSLRDRDYEQYF
.,TRBJ2-5,TRBV6-5,.,TGTGCCAGCAGTTACACGGGGACTCCGGAGACCCAGTACTTC,CASSYTGTPETQYF
.,TRBJ2-7,TRBV13,.,TGTGCCAGCAGCTTAGGGAGGGCAGGATTGGAGCAGTACTTC,CASSLGRAGLEQYF
.,TRBJ2-7,TRBV11-2,TRBD2,TGTGCCAGCAGCTTATCACAAACCCACTTGACTAGCGTTTCCTACGAGCAGTACTTC,CASSLSQTHLTSVSYEQYF
few,TRBJ2-2,TRBV5-6,.,TGTGCCAGCAGCTTTGAAGCCAGGGACACCGGGGAGCTGTTTTTT,CASSFEARDTGELFF
.,TRBJ2-1,TRBV7-8,.,TGTGCCAGCACCAGCGGATCCTACAATGAGCAGTTCTTC,CASTSGSYNEQFF
.,TRBJ2-7,TRBV3-1/TRBV3-2,.,TGTGCCAGCAGCAGGACACCGTACGAGCAGTACTTC,CASSRTPYEQYF
.,TRBJ1-5,TRBV10-3,.,TGTGCCAGTGGGGGGGAGCGTAATCAGCCCCAGCATTTT,CASGGERNQPQHF
.,TRBJ1-1,TRBV4-1,.,TGCGCCAGCAGCCAAGATCGGAGCAGGGAGGGTCTCAACACTGAAGCTTTCTTT,CASSQDRSREGLNTEAFF
.,TRBJ2-1,TRBV11-2,TRBD2,TGTGCCAGCAGCTTCTTTTTGGGGGGGACCTCCAAGGAGCAGTTCTTC,CASSFFLGGTSKEQFF
.,TRBJ2-6,TRBV24-1,.,TGTGCCACCAGTGTGGGACATAACTCTGGGGCCAACGTCCTGACTTTC,CATSVGHNSGANVLTF
.,TRBJ2-5,TRBV5-4,.,TGTGCCAGCAGCTTTGGGCAAAACAGGTACCAAGAGACCCAGTACTTC,CASSFGQNRYQETQYF
once,TRBJ2-3,TRBV30,TRBD2,TGTGCCTGGAGTGTAGCCCTCACTAGCGGGAGAGGGGATACGCAGTATTTT,CAWSVALTSGRGDTQYF
.,TRBJ2-3,TRBV10-3,.,TGTGCCATCACCGACCCGGGGGTGAGCACAGATACGCAGTATTTT,CAITDPGVSTDTQYF
.,TRBJ2-5,TRBV5-1,TRBD2,TGCGCCAGCAGCAAATACCCGCCCGGGACTAGCGGGAGGGAAGAGACCCAGTACTTC,CASSKYPPGTSGREETQYF
.,TRBJ2-1,TRBV25-1,.,TGTGCCAGCAGTGAAAAACTAGTCGATGAGCAGTTCTTC,CASSEKLVDEQFF
.,TRBJ1-5,TRBV27,.,TGTGCCAGCAGCTGGGGGGTCAATCAGCCCCAGCATTTT,CASSWGVNQPQHF
.,TRBJ2-7,TRBV7-2,TRBD2,TGTGCCAGCAGCTTCCCCGGGACTAGCGGGAGGCACGAGCAGTACTTC,CASSFPGTSGRHEQYF
.,TRBJ2-4,TRBV27,.,TGTGCCAGCACCGACCCTCGAGGACTAGCCAAAAACATTCAGTACTTC,CASTDPRGLAKNIQYF
.,TRBJ2-2,TRBV9,TRBD2,TGTGCCAGCAGCCCTAGCGGGAGGACTAACACCGGGGAGCTGTTTTTT,CASSPSGRTNTGELFF
.,TRBJ2-5,TRBV7-8,TRBD2,TGTGCCAGCAGCTCTATAACCGGGGGGGAGACCCAGTACTTC,CASSSITGGETQYF
.,TRBJ1-5,TRBV6-1,TRBD1,TGTGCCAGCAGTGCGATCACAGGGGGCGATGGGAAGGGCAATCAGCCCCAGCATTTT,CASSAITGGDGKGNQPQHF
.,TRBJ1-1,TRBV5-4,.,TGTGCCAGCAGCTTGGGTGCGGGCATCAACACTGAAGCTTTCTTT,CASSLGAGINTEAFF